These T cell receptor beta chains were read from a single sample in a study of cytomegalovirus exposure and HLA in healthy donors. The repertoire was sequenced with immunoSEQ multiplex PCR; TCRdb's copy has only in-frame clones and lacks some. The table records 50,000 to 65,000 clones, 82% of them present only once. The sample taken for sequencing was PBMCs. The receptors stem from a young woman in good health and CMV-seronegative. CDR3s include the opening cysteine and the closing phenylalanine or tryptophan. Each record gives: V gene, clone size, D gene, J gene, CDR3 DNA, CDR3 protein. A D gene is named only where the DNA matches it firmly. Part of the rows lack a size; the others show once, few, many or a class for expanded clones.

v_gene: TRBV9
abundance: NA
d_gene: NA
j_gene: TRBJ2-2
CDR3nt: TGTGCCAGCAGCGTAGGTTTGGTGGGGACTAACACCGGGGAGCTGTTTTTT
CDR3aa: CASSVGLVGTNTGELFF

v_gene: TRBV7-8
abundance: NA
d_gene: NA
j_gene: TRBJ2-3
CDR3nt: TGTGCCAGCAGCTTAGCCGGGACTGCGAGTCTCACAGATACGCAGTATTTT
CDR3aa: CASSLAGTASLTDTQYF

v_gene: TRBV28
abundance: NA
d_gene: TRBD1
j_gene: TRBJ1-5
CDR3nt: TGTGCCAGCACCCCGGACAGGGTCGGGAGCAATCAGCCCCAGCATTTT
CDR3aa: CASTPDRVGSNQPQHF

v_gene: TRBV4-1
abundance: NA
d_gene: NA
j_gene: TRBJ1-5
CDR3nt: TGCGCCAGCAGCCAAGACGCAACTTCCTATATGGGCAATCAGCCCCAGCATTTT
CDR3aa: CASSQDATSYMGNQPQHF

v_gene: TRBV15
abundance: NA
d_gene: NA
j_gene: TRBJ2-3
CDR3nt: TGTGCCACCAGCAGAGAGTTACGCGGAGACACAGATACGCAGTATTTT
CDR3aa: CATSRELRGDTDTQYF

v_gene: TRBV10-3
abundance: few
d_gene: NA
j_gene: TRBJ1-2
CDR3nt: TGTGCCATCAGTGGGACAGCGGAGAATGGCTACACCTTC
CDR3aa: CAISGTAENGYTF

v_gene: TRBV4-1
abundance: NA
d_gene: TRBD1
j_gene: TRBJ1-2
CDR3nt: TGCGCCAGCAGCCAAGTCCAGGGGGTATATGGCTACACCTTC
CDR3aa: CASSQVQGVYGYTF

v_gene: TRBV7-2
abundance: NA
d_gene: NA
j_gene: TRBJ2-7
CDR3nt: TGTGCCAGCAGCTTGTTTGGACAGCGTCAACTTTACGAGCAGTACTTC
CDR3aa: CASSLFGQRQLYEQYF

v_gene: TRBV4-1
abundance: NA
d_gene: NA
j_gene: TRBJ2-1
CDR3nt: TGCGCCAGCAGCCAAGCTTCTGCGGACAATGAGCAGTTCTTC
CDR3aa: CASSQASADNEQFF

v_gene: TRBV29-1
abundance: NA
d_gene: NA
j_gene: TRBJ2-1
CDR3nt: TGCAGCGTTGAAGGCAGGGCAGATGAGCAGTTCTTC
CDR3aa: CSVEGRADEQFF

v_gene: TRBV6-1
abundance: NA
d_gene: NA
j_gene: TRBJ1-1
CDR3nt: TGTGCCAGCAGTCTTGTACAGAGCCCATTGGCTTTCTTT
CDR3aa: CASSLVQSPLAFF

v_gene: TRBV6-1
abundance: NA
d_gene: TRBD2
j_gene: TRBJ2-7
CDR3nt: TGTGCCAGCAGTGGGGGGGGGACTAGCGGGAGCTACGAGCAGTACTTC
CDR3aa: CASSGGGTSGSYEQYF

v_gene: TRBV6-4
abundance: NA
d_gene: NA
j_gene: TRBJ2-1
CDR3nt: TGTGCCAGCAGTGGGAGTCGGGAAACCTACAATGAGCAGTTCTTC
CDR3aa: CASSGSRETYNEQFF

v_gene: TRBV25-1
abundance: NA
d_gene: TRBD2
j_gene: TRBJ2-2
CDR3nt: TGTGCCAGCAGTATCACTAGCGGTAGGGCCGGGGAGCTGTTTTTT
CDR3aa: CASSITSGRAGELFF

v_gene: TRBV10-1
abundance: NA
d_gene: TRBD2
j_gene: TRBJ2-7
CDR3nt: TGCGCCAGCAGTGTCTCTCCTAGCGGGATCGAGCAGTACTTC
CDR3aa: CASSVSPSGIEQYF

v_gene: TRBV5-6
abundance: NA
d_gene: TRBD1
j_gene: TRBJ1-6
CDR3nt: TGTGCCAGCAGCTTTTATGGGACAGGAGGAAATTCACCCCTCCACTTT
CDR3aa: CASSFYGTGGNSPLHF

v_gene: TRBV19
abundance: once
d_gene: TRBD1
j_gene: TRBJ2-7
CDR3nt: TGTGCCAGTAGCTTCGGACAGGGAAGAGTATACGAGCAGTACTTC
CDR3aa: CASSFGQGRVYEQYF

v_gene: TRBV30
abundance: NA
d_gene: NA
j_gene: TRBJ1-2
CDR3nt: TGTGCCTGGAGTGGCTACGGCCCAGGGGTTAACTATGGCTACACCTTC
CDR3aa: CAWSGYGPGVNYGYTF

v_gene: TRBV7-3
abundance: NA
d_gene: TRBD1
j_gene: TRBJ2-3
CDR3nt: TGTGCCAGCAGCTTACCCCGTCCGGGACAGCGTGGCACAGATACGCAGTATTTT
CDR3aa: CASSLPRPGQRGTDTQYF

v_gene: TRBV29-1
abundance: NA
d_gene: NA
j_gene: TRBJ1-1
CDR3nt: TGCAGCGTTGAGGGCGGGGGTTGGGGCACTGAAGCTTTCTTT
CDR3aa: CSVEGGGWGTEAFF